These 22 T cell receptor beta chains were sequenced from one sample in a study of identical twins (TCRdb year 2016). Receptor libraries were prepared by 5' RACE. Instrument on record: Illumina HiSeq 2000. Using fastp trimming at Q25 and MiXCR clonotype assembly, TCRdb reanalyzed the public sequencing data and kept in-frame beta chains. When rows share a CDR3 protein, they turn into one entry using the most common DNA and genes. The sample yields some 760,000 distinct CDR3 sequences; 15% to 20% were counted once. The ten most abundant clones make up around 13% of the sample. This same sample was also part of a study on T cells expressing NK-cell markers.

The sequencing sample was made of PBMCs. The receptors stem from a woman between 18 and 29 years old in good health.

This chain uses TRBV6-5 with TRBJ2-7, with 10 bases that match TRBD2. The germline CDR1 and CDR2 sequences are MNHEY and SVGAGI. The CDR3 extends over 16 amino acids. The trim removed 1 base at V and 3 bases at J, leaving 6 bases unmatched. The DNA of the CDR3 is TGTGCCAGCAGTTACTTGCGGACTAGCGGATACTACGAGCAGTACTTC. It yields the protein CASSYLRTSGYYEQYF.

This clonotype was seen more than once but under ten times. The CDR3 protein is CSARETFNNYEQYF. The CDR3 DNA reads as TGCAGTGCTAGAGAGACGTTCAACAATTACGAGCAGTACTTC. The chain joins TRBV20-1 to TRBJ2-7, with unresolved D. Germline V gene sequence: CDR1 DFQATT, CDR2 SNEGSKA (reference sequence). The V end lost 0 bases, the J end lost 4 bases, and 13 bases lay between the germline ends. The CDR3 is 14 residues long.

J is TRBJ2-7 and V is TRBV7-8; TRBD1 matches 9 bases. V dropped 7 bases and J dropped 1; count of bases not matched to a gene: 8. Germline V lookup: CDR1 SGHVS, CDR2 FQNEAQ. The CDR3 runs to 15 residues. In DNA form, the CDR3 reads TGTGCCAGCACCCCAACAGGGGGCAAGTCCTACGAGCAGTACTTC. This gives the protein CASTPTGGKSYEQYF.

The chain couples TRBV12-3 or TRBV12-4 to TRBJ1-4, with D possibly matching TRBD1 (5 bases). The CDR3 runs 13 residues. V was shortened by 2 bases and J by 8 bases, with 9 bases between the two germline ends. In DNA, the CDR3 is TGTGCCAGCAGTTTAAAAGGACAAGAAAAACTGTTTTTT. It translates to CASSLKGQEKLFF.

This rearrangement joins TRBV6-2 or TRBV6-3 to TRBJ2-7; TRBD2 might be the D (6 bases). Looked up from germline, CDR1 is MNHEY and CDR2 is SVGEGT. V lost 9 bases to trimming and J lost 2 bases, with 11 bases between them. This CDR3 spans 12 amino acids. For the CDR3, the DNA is TGTGCCAGTTGTAGCGGACCCTACGAGCAGTACTTC. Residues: CASCSGPYEQYF.

DNA for the CDR3: TGCGCCAGCAGCTCGACAGGGCGATCCTACGAGCAGTACTTC. This gives the protein CASSSTGRSYEQYF. The chain couples TRBV5-1 to TRBJ2-7; 7 bases align to TRBD1. The CDR3 runs 14 residues. The V gene end was trimmed by 3 bases and the J gene end by 1 base; junction bases not matched to a gene: 4. Germline CDR1 is SGHRS and CDR2 is YFSETQ.

DNA of the CDR3: TGCGCCAGCAGCTTGCCCACAGGGAACACCGGGGAGCTGTTTTTT. The encoded protein is CASSLPTGNTGELFF. This chain joins TRBV5-1 and TRBJ2-2; a weak D match, TRBD1 (5 bases). The V end was cut by 1 base, the J end by 1 base, with 8 bases between. Germline V gives CDR1 SGHRS, CDR2 YFSETQ. The CDR3 extends over 15 amino acids. Filled out from reference TRBV5-1 and TRBJ2-2, the complete variable domain reads KAGVTQTPRYLIKTRGQQVTLSCSPISGHRSVSWYQQTPGQGLQFLFEYFSETQRNKGNFPGRFSGRQFSNSRSEMNVSTLELGDSALYLCASSLPTGNTGELFFGEGSRLTVL.

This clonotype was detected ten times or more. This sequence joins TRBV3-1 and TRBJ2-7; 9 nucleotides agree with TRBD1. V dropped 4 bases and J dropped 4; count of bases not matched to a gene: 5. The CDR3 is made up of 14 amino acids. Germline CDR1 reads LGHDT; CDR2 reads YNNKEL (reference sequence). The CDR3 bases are TGTGCCAGCAGCCCGGGACAGGGTGAGTACGAGCAGTACTTC. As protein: CASSPGQGEYEQYF.

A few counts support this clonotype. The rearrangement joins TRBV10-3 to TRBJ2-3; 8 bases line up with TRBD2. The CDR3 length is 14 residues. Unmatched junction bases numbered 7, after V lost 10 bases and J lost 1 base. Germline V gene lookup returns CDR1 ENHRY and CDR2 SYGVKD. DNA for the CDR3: TGTGCCAGCGAGCGGGAGAGAGGCACAGATACGCAGTATTTT. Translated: CASERERGTDTQYF.

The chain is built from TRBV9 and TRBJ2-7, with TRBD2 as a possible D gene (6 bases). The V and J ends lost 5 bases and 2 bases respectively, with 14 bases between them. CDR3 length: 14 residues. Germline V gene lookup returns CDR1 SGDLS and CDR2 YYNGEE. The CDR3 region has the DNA TGTGCCAGCAGTCCAAGCGGGTTTCCCTACGAGCAGTACTTC. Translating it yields CASSPSGFPYEQYF.

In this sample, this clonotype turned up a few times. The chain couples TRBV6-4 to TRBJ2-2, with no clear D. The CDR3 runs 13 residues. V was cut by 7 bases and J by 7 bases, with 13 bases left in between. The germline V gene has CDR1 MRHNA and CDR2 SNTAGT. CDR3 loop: CASNEGRGGELFF. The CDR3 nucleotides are TGTGCCAGCAACGAAGGTCGCGGCGGGGAGCTGTTTTTT.

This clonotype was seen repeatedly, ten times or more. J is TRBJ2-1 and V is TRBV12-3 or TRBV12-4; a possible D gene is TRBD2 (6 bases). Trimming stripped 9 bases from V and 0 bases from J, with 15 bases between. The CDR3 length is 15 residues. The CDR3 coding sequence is TGTGCCAGATTCACCTGGACTATCTCCTACAATGAGCAGTTCTTC. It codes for CARFTWTISYNEQFF.

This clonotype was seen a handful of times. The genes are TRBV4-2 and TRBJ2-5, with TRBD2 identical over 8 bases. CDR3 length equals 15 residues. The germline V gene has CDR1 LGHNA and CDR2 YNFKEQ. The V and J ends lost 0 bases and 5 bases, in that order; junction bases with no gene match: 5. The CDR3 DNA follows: TGTGCCAGCAGCCAAGATCCGGGGGGGCCGGAGACCCAGTACTTC. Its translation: CASSQDPGGPETQYF.

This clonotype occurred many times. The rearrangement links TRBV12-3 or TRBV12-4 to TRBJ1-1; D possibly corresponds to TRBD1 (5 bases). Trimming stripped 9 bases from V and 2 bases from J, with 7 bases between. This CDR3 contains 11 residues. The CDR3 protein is CASQGNTEAFF. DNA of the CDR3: TGTGCCAGTCAGGGAAACACTGAAGCTTTCTTT.

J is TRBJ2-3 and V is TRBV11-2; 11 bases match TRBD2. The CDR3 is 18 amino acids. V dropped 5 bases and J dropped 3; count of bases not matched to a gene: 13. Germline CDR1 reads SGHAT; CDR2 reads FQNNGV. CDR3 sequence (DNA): TGTGCCAGCAGCGCCTCTCGAACTAGCGGGAGTACGACAGATACGCAGTATTTT. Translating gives CASSASRTSGSTTDTQYF. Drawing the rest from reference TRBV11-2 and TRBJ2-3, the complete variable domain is EAGVAQSPRYKIIEKRQSVAFWCNPISGHATLYWYQQILGQGPKLLIQFQNNGVVDDSQLPKDRFSAERLKGVDSTLKIQPAKLEDSAVYLCASSASRTSGSTTDTQYFGPGTRLTVL.

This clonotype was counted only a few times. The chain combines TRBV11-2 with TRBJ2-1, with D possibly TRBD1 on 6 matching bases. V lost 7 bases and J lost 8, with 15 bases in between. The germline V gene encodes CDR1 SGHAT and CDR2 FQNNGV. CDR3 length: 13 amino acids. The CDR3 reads CASNPFRGYEQFF. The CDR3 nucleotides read TGTGCCAGCAACCCCTTCAGGGGTTATGAGCAGTTCTTC.

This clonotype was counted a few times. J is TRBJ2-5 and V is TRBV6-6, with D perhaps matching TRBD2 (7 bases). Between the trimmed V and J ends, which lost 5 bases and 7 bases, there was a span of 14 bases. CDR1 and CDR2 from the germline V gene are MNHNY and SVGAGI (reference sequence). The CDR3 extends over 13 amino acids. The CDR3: CASSPKGGGTQYF. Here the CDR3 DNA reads TGTGCCAGCAGTCCCAAAGGGGGGGGGACCCAGTACTTC.

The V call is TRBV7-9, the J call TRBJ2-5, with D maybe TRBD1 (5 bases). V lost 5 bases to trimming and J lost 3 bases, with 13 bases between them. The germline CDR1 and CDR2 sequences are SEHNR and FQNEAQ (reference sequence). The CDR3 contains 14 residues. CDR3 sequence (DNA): TGTGCCAGCAGCGCCCAGACAGTGAAAGAGACCCAGTACTTC. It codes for CASSAQTVKETQYF.

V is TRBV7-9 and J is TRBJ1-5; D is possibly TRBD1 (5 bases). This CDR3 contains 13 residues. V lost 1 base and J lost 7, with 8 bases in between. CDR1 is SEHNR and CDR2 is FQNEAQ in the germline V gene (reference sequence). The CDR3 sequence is CASSLGGWQPQHF. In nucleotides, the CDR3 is TGTGCCAGCAGCTTAGGGGGGTGGCAGCCCCAGCATTTT. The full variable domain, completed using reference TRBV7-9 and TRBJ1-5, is DTGVSQNPRHKITKRGQNVTFRCDPISEHNRLYWYRQTLGQGPEFLTYFQNEAQLEKSRLLSDRFSAERPKGSFSTLEIQRTEQGDSAMYLCASSLGGWQPQHFGDGTRLSIL.

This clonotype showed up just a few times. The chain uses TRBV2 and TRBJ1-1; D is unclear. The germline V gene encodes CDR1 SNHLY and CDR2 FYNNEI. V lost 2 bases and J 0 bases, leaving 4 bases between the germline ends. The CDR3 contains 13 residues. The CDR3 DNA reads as TGTGCCAGCAGTGAACGTATGAACACTGAAGCTTTCTTT. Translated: CASSERMNTEAFF. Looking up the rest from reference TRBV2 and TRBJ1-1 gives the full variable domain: EPEVTQTPSHQVTQMGQEVILRCVPISNHLYFYWYRQILGQKVEFLVSFYNNEISEKSEIFDDQFSVERPDGSNFTLKIRSTKLEDSAMYFCASSERMNTEAFFGQGTRLTVV.

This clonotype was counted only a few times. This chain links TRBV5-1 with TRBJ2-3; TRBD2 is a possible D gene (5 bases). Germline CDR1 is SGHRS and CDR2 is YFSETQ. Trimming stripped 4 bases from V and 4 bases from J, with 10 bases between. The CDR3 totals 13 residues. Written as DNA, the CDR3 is TGCGCCAGCAGCCTAGCCCGATCAGATACGCAGTATTTT. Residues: CASSLARSDTQYF.

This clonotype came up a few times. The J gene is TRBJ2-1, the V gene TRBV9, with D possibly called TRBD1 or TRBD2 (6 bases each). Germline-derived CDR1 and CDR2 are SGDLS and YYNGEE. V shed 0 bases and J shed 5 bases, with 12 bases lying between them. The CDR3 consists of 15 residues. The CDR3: CASSVGRGLDNEQFF. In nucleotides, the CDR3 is TGTGCCAGCAGCGTAGGCAGGGGACTTGACAATGAGCAGTTCTTC.